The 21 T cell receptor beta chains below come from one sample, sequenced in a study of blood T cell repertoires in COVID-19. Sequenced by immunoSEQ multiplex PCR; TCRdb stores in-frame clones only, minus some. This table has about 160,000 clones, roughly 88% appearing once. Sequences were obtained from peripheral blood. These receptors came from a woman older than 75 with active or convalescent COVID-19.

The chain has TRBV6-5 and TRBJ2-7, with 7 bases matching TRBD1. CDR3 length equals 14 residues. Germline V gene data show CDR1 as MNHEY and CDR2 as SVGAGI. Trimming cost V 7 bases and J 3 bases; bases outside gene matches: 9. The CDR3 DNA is TGTGCCAGCAAAGCCGGACAGGCTAACTACGAGCAGTACTTC. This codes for CASKAGQANYEQYF.

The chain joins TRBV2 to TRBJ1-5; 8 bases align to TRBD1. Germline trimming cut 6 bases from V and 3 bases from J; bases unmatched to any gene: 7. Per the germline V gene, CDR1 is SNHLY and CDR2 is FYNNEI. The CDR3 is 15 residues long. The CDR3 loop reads CASREQGGFNQPQHF. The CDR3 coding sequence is TGTGCCAGCAGGGAACAGGGGGGTTTCAATCAGCCCCAGCATTTT.

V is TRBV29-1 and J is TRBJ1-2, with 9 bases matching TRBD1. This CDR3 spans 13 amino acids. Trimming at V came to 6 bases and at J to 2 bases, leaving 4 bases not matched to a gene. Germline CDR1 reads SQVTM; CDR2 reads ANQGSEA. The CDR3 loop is CSVGDRENYGYTF. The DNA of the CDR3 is TGCAGCGTGGGGGACAGGGAGAACTATGGCTACACCTTC.

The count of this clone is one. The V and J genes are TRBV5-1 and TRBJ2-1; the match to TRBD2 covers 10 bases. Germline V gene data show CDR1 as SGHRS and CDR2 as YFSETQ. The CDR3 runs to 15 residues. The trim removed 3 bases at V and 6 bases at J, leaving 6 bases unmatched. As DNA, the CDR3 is TGCGCCAGCAGCTCCGCTAGCGGGGGAGGCAATGAGCAGTTCTTC. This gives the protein CASSSASGGGNEQFF.

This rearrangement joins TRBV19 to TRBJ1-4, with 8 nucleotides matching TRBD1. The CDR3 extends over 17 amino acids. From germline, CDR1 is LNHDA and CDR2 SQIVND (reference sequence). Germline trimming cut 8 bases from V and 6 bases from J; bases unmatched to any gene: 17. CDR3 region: CASARGLTGDHHEKLFF. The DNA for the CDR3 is TGTGCCAGTGCACGCGGATTGACAGGGGATCATCATGAAAAACTGTTTTTT.

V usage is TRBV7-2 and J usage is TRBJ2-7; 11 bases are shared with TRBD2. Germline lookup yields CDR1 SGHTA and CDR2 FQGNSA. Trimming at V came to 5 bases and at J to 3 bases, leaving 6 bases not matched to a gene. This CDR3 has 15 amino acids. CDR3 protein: CASSLGTSGRYEQYF. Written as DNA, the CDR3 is TGTGCCAGCAGCCTCGGGACTAGCGGACGCTACGAGCAGTACTTC.

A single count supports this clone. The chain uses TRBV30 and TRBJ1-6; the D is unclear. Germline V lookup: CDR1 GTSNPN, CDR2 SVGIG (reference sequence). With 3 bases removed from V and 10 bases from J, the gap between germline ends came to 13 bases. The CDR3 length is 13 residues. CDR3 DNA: TGTGCCTGGAGGGGAAAGGGAGGGTCACCCCTCCACTTT. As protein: CAWRGKGGSPLHF.

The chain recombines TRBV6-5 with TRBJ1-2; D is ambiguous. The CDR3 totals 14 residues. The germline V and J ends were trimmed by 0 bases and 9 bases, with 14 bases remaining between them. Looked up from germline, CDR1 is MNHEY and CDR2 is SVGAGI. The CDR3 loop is CASSYSSVQMSYTF. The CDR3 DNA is TGTGCCAGCAGTTACTCGAGCGTGCAAATGAGCTACACCTTC.

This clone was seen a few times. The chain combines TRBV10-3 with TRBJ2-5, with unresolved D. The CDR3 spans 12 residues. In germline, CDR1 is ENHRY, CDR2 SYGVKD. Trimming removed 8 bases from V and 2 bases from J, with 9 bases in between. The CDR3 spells CAIGQTQETQYF. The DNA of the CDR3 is TGTGCCATCGGGCAGACGCAAGAGACCCAGTACTTC.

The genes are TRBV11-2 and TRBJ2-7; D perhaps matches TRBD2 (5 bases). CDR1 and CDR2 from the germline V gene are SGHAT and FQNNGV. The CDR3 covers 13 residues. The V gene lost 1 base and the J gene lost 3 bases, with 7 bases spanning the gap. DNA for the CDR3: TGTGCCAGCAGCTTAGTAGGGAGCTACGAGCAGTACTTC. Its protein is CASSLVGSYEQYF.

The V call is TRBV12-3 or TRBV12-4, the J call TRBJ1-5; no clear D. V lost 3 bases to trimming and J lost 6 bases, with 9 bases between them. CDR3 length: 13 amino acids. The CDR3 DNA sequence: TGTGCCAGCAGTTTGCAAGAGGTTCAGCCCCAGCATTTT. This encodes CASSLQEVQPQHF.

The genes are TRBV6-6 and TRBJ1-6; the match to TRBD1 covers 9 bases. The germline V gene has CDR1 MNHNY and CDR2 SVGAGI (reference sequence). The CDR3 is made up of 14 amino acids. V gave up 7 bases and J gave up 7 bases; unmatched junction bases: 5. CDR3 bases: TGTGCCAGCATGGGACAGGGCGGAAATTCACCCCTCCACTTT. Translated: CASMGQGGNSPLHF.

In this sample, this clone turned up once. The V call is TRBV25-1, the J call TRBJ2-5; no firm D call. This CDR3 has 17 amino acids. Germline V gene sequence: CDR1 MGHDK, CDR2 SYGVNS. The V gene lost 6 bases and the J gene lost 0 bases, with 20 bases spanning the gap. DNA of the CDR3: TGTGCCAGCAGCGAAGAATATGGCCTCCTTTACCAAGAGACCCAGTACTTC. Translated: CASSEEYGLLYQETQYF.

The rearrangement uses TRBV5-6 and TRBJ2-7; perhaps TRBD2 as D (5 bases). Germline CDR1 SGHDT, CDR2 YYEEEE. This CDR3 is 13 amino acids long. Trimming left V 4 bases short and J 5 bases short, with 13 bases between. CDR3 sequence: CASSQGWRDEQYF. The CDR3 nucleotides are TGTGCCAGCAGCCAAGGTTGGCGGGACGAGCAGTACTTC.

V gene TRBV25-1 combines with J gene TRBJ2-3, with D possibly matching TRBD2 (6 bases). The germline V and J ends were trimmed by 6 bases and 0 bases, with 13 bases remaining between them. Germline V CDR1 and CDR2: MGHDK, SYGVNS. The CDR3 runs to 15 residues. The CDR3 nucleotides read TGTGCCAGCAGCCGGGACTTCTCTAGCACAGATACGCAGTATTTT. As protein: CASSRDFSSTDTQYF.

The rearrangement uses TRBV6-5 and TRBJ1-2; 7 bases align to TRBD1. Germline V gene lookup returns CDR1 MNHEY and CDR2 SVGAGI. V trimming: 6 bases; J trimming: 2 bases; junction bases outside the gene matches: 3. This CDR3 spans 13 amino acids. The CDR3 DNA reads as TGTGCCAGCAGGAGGGGGCAGAACTATGGCTACACCTTC. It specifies CASRRGQNYGYTF.

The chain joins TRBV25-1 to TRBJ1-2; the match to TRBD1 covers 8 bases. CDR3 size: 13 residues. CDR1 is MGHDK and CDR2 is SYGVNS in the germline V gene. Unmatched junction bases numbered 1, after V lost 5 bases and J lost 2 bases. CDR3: CASSRQGNYGYTF. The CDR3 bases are TGTGCCAGCAGTCGACAGGGGAACTATGGCTACACCTTC.

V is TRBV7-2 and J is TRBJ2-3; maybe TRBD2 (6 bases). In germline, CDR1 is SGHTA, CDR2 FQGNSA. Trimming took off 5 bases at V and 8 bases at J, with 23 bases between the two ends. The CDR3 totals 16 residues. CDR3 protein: CASSPTQGPPEGTQYF. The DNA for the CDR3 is TGTGCCAGCAGCCCTACCCAGGGACCACCGGAGGGTACGCAGTATTTT.

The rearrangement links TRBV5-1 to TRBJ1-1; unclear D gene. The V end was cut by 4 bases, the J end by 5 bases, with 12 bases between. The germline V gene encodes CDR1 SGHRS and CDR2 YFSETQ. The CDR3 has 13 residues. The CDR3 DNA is TGCGCCAGCAGCCCCGGAGAGGGAACTGAAGCTTTCTTT. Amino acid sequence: CASSPGEGTEAFF.

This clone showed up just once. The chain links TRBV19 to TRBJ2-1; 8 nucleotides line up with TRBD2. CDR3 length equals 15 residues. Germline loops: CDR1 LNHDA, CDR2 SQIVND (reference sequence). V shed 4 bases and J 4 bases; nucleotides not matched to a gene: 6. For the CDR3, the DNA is TGTGCCAGTAGTAAGGCGGGGGGCCCTTACAATGAGCAGTTCTTC. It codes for CASSKAGGPYNEQFF.

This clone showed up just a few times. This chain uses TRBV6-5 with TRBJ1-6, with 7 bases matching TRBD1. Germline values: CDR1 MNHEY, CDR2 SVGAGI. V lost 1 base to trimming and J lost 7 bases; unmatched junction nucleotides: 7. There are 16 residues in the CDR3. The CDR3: CASSYFGTDLNSPLHF. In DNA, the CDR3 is TGTGCCAGCAGTTACTTCGGGACAGATCTAAATTCACCCCTCCACTTT.